This T cell receptor (beta chain) was retrieved from a study of blood T cell repertoires in COVID-19. Methods used by the authors: Amplification from reference gene primers served as the basis for estimated nucleated cell counts. Clones were read by immunoSEQ multiplex PCR, and TCRdb kept only the in-frame ones, dropping some. Clonal size and the V and J genes are those of that table, whereas D and trimming came from the DNA. The data contain roughly 440,000 clones, about 91% of them singletons. This CDR3 region has 14 residues. The V and J ends lost 3 bases and 6 bases respectively, with 13 bases between them. Germline-derived CDR1 and CDR2 are SGHTS and YDEGEE.

The chain joins TRBV5-8 to TRBJ1-5; no reliable D call. The source is a woman between 45 and 65 years old with COVID-19, enrolled during active disease. The sequencing input was peripheral blood. As DNA, the CDR3 is TGTGCCAGCAGCTCAGCCCATGGGAGTCAGCCCCAGCATTTT. Translated: CASSSAHGSQPQHF.